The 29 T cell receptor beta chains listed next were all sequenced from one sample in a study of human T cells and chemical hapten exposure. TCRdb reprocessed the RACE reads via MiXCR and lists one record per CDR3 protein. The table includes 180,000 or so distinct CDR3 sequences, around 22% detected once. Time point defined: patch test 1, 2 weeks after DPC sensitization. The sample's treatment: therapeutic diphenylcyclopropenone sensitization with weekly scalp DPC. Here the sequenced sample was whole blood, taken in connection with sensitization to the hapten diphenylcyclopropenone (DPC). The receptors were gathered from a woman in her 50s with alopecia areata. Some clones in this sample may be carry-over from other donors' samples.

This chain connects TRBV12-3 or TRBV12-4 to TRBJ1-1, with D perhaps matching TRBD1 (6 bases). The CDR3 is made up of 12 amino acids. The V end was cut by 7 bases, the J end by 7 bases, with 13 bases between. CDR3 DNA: TGTGCCAGCATCCGGGGGGCTGGTGAAGCTTTCTTT. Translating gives CASIRGAGEAFF.

The CDR3 sequence: CASSVVGGRGTGELFF. The CDR3 nucleotides read TGTGCCAGCAGCGTAGTGGGCGGGAGAGGAACCGGGGAGCTGTTTTTT. The chain is built from TRBV7-2 and TRBJ2-2, with 7 bases lining up with TRBD2. The trim removed 5 bases at V and 5 bases at J, leaving 11 bases unmatched. CDR3 length: 16 residues. Per germline, CDR1 SGHTA and CDR2 FQGNSA.

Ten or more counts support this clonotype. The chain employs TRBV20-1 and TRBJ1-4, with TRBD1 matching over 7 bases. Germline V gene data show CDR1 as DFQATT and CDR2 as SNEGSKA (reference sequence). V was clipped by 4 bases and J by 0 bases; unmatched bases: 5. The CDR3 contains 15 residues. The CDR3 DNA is TGCAGTGCTATCCGGACAGGCGCAACTAATGAAAAACTGTTTTTT. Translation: CSAIRTGATNEKLFF.

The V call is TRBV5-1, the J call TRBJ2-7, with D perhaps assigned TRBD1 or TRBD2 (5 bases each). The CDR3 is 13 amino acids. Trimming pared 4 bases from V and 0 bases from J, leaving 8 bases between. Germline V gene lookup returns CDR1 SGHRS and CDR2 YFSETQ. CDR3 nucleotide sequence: TGCGCCAGCAGCCGGGACCACTCCTACGAGCAGTACTTC. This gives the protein CASSRDHSYEQYF.

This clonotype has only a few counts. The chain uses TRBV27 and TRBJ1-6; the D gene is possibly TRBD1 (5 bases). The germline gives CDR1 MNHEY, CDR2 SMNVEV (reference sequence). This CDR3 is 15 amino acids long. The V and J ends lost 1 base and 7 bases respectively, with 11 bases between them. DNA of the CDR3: TGTGCCAGCAGTTTATTGGGGGGACCCAATTCACCCCTCCACTTT. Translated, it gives CASSLLGGPNSPLHF.

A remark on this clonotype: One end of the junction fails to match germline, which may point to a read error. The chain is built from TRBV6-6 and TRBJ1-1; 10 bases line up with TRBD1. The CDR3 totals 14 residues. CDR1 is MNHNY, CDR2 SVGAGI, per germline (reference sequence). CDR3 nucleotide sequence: TGTGCCACCAGTTCGAGGGACAGGGGCATCGGAGCTTTCTTT. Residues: CATSSRDRGIGAFF.

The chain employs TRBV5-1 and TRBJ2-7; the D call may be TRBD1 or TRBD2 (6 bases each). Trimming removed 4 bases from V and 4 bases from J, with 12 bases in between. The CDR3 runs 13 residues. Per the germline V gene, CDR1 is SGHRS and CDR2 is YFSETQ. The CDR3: CASSGGTRYEQYF. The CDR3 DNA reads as TGCGCCAGCAGCGGCGGGACACGATACGAGCAGTACTTC.

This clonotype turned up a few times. CDR3 residues: CASSDSGPDTQYF. CDR3 DNA: TGTGCCAGCAGTGACTCAGGGCCAGATACGCAGTATTTT. The V gene is TRBV6-1, the J gene TRBJ2-3, with a possible D match to TRBD1 (5 bases). Germline assignment: CDR1 MNHNS and CDR2 SASEGT. Between the trimmed V and J ends, which lost 3 bases and 4 bases, there was a span of 8 bases. This CDR3 is built from 13 residues.

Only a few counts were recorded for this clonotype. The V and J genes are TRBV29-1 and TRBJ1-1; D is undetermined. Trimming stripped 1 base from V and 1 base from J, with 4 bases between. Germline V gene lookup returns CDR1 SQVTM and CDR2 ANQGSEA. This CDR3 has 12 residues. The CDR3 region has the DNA TGCAGCGTTGAAGTATGGAACACTGAAGCTTTCTTT. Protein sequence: CSVEVWNTEAFF.

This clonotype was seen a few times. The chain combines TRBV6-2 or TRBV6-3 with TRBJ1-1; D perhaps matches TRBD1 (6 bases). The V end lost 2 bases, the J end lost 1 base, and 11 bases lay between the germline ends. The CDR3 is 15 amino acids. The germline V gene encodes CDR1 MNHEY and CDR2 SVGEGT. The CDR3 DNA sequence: TGTGCCAGCAGTTACAGGGGGTTGAAGAACACTGAAGCTTTCTTT. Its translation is CASSYRGLKNTEAFF.

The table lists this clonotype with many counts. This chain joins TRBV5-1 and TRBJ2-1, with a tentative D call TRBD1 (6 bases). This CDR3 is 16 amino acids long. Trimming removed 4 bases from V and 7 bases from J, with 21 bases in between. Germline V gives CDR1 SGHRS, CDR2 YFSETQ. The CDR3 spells CASSEGERVFGNEQFF. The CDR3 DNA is TGCGCCAGCAGCGAGGGGGAGAGGGTTTTCGGTAATGAGCAGTTCTTC.

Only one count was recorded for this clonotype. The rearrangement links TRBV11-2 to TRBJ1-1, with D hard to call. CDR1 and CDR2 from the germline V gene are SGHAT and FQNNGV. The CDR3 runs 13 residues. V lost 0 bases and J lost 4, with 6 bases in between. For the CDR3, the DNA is TGTGCCAGCAGCTTAGATCAAAGCACTGAAGCTTTCTTT. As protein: CASSLDQSTEAFF.

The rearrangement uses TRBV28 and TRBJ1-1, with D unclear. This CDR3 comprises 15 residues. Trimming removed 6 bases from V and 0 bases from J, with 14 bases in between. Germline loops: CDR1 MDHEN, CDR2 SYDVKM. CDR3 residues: CASSLPGLMNTEAFF. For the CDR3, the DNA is TGTGCCAGCAGCCTCCCTGGTTTGATGAACACTGAAGCTTTCTTT.

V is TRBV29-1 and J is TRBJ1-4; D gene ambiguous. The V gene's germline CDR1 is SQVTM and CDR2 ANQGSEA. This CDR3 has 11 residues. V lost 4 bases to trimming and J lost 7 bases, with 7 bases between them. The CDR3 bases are TGCAGCGTTGGGGCAGGTGAAAAACTGTTTTTT. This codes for CSVGAGEKLFF.

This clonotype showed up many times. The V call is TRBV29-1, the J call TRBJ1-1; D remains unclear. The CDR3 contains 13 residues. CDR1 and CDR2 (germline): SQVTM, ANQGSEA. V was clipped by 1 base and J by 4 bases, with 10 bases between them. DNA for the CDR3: TGCAGCGTTGAAGGTTCGGCGGCCACTGAAGCTTTCTTT. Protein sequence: CSVEGSAATEAFF.

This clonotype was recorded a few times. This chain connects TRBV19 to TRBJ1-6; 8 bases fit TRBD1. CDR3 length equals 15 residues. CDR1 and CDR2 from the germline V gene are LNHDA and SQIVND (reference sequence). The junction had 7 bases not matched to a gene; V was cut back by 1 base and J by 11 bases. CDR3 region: CASSIGRGHMTPLHF. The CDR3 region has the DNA TGTGCCAGTAGTATAGGCAGGGGGCACATGACACCCCTCCACTTT.

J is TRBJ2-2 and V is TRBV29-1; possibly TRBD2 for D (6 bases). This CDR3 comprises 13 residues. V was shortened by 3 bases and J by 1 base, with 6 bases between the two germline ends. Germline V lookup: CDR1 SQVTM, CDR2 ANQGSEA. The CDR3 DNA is TGCAGCGTTGACGGGGGGAACACCGGGGAGCTGTTTTTT. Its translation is CSVDGGNTGELFF.

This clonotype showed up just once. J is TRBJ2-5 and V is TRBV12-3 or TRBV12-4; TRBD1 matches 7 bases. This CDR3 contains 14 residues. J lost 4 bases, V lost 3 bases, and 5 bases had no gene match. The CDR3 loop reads CASSFDRQGETQYF. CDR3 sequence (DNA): TGTGCCAGCAGTTTCGACCGACAGGGAGAGACCCAGTACTTC.

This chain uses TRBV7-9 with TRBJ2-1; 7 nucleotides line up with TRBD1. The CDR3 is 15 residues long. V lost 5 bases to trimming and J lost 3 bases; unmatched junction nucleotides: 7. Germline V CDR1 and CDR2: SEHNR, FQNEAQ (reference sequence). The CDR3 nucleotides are TGTGCCAGCAGCCCGAAGAGGGACAGCTACAATGAGCAGTTCTTC. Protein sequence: CASSPKRDSYNEQFF. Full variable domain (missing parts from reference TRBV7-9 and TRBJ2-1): DTGVSQNPRHKITKRGQNVTFRCDPISEHNRLYWYRQTLGQGPEFLTYFQNEAQLEKSRLLSDRFSAERPKGSFSTLEIQRTEQGDSAMYLCASSPKRDSYNEQFFGPGTRLTVL.

The CDR3 nucleotides read TGCGCCAGCAGCCAAGATATTCAGGGGTATCAGCCCCAGCATTTT. Protein: CASSQDIQGYQPQHF. The V gene is TRBV4-1, the J gene TRBJ1-5, with D possibly matching TRBD1 (6 bases). V lost 0 bases, J lost 5 bases, and 11 bases lay in between. This CDR3 region has 15 residues. CDR1 MGHRA and CDR2 YSYEKL come from the germline V gene.

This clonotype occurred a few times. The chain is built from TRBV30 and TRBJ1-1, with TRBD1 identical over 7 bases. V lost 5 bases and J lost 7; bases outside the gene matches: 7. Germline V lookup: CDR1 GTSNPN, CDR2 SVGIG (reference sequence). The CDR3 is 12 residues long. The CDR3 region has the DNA TGTGCCTGGGGCAGGGGGTTCGTTGAAGCTTTCTTT. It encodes CAWGRGFVEAFF.

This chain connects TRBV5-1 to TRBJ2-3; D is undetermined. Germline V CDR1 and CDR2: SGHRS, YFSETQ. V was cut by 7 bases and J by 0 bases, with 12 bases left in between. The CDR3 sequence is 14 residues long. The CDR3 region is CASVREDSTDTQYF. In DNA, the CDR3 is TGCGCCAGCGTGAGAGAGGATAGCACAGATACGCAGTATTTT.

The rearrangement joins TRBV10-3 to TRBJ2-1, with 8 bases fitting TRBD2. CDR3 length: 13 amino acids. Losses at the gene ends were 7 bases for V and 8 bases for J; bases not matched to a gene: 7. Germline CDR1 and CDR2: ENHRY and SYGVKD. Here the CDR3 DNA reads TGTGCCATCAAGGGCGGGAGGTGGGATGAGCAGTTCTTC. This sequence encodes CAIKGGRWDEQFF.

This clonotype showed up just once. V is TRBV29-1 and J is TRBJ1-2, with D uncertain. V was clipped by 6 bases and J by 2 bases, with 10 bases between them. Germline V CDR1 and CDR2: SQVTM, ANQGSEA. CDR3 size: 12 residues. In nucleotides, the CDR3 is TGCAGCGTGGCGCTGATAAACTATGGCTACACCTTC. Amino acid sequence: CSVALINYGYTF.

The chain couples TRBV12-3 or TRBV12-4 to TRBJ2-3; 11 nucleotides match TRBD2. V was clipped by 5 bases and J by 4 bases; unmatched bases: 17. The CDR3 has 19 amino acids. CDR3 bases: TGTGCCAGCAGTGCCCGCCAGAGGGTTAGCGGGAGGGCCCCAGATACGCAGTATTTT. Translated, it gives CASSARQRVSGRAPDTQYF.

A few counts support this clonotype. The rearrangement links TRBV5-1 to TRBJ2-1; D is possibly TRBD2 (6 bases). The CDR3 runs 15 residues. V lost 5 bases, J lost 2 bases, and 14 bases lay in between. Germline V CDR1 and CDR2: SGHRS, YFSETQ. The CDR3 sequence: CASSPSVGAYNEQFF. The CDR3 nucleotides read TGCGCCAGCAGTCCTAGCGTGGGGGCCTACAATGAGCAGTTCTTC.

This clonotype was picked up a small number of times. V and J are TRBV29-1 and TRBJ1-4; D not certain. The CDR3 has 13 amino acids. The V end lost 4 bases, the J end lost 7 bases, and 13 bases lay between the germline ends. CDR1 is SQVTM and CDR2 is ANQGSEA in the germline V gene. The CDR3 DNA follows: TGCAGCGTTGCACGGGGTTGGGGTGAAAAACTGTTTTTT. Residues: CSVARGWGEKLFF.

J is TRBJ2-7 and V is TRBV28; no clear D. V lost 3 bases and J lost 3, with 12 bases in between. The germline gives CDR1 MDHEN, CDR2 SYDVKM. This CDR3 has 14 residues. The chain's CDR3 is CASSFYGDRYEQYF. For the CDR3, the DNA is TGTGCCAGCAGTTTCTACGGCGATCGCTACGAGCAGTACTTC.

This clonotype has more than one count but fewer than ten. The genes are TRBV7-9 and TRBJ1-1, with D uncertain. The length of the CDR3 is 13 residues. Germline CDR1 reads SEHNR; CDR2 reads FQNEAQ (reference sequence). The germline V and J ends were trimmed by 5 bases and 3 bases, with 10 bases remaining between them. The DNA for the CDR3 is TGTGCCAGCAGCCTCCACAGCGACACTGAAGCTTTCTTT. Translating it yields CASSLHSDTEAFF.